The 22 T cell receptor beta chains below were found in one sample sequenced in a study of T cell changes during pregnancy in multiple sclerosis. The table came from immunoSEQ multiplex PCR; TCRdb's copy has only in-frame clones and leaves some out. The sample lists approximately 60,000 clones, 85% to 95% occurring once. The material was CD8+ T cells from peripheral blood mononuclear cells, obtained in the third trimester of pregnancy. The receptors derive from a female donor with multiple sclerosis, enrolled in a pregnancy study.

This clone has just one count. The chain is built from TRBV2 and TRBJ2-4; TRBD1 matches 8 bases. Unmatched junction bases numbered 9, after V lost 3 bases and J lost 11 bases. The CDR3 loop spans 14 amino acids. Germline CDR1 and CDR2: SNHLY and FYNNEI. The CDR3, as DNA: TGTGCCAGCAGTGACCGGGACAGGCCACTCTTTCAGTACTTC. Protein sequence: CASSDRDRPLFQYF.

The chain is built from TRBV27 and TRBJ2-7, with 9 bases fitting TRBD2. Germline V gene data show CDR1 as MNHEY and CDR2 as SMNVEV (reference sequence). This CDR3 spans 15 amino acids. V dropped 5 bases and J dropped 6; count of bases not matched to a gene: 11. The CDR3, as DNA: TGTGCCAGCAGTGGGGGTGGCGGGAGGGTCGGCGAGCAGTACTTC. It encodes CASSGGGGRVGEQYF.

The gene calls are TRBV13 and TRBJ2-2, with D maybe TRBD2 (6 bases). The germline V and J ends were trimmed by 0 bases and 1 base, with 6 bases remaining between them. This CDR3 has 15 amino acids. The germline V gene encodes CDR1 PRHDT and CDR2 FYEKMQ (reference sequence). CDR3 residues: CASSLGRGNTGELFF. The DNA for the CDR3 is TGTGCCAGCAGCTTAGGGCGGGGGAACACCGGGGAGCTGTTTTTT.

The chain recombines TRBV28 with TRBJ2-3, with TRBD2 matching 11 bases. CDR1 and CDR2 from the germline V gene are MDHEN and SYDVKM. This CDR3 spans 17 amino acids. Germline trimming cut 10 bases from V and 0 bases from J; bases unmatched to any gene: 12. The CDR3 DNA reads as TGTGCCACCGATACTTACCCTAGCGGGAGGAGCACAGATACGCAGTATTTT. This translates into CATDTYPSGRSTDTQYF.

CDR3 DNA sequence: TGTGCCAGCAGCTTTATAGGACAGGGAAGTGAAGAAACTGAAGCTTTCTTT. This translates into CASSFIGQGSEETEAFF. The V gene is TRBV7-4, the J gene TRBJ1-1, with 8 nucleotides matching TRBD1. Germline-derived CDR1 and CDR2 are SGHVT and SQSDAQ. V was clipped by 3 bases and J by 5 bases; unmatched bases: 14. This CDR3 is built from 17 residues.

This chain connects TRBV29-1 to TRBJ2-1, with TRBD2 identical over 7 bases. V was pared by 0 bases and J by 0 bases, with 5 bases of the junction left unmatched. Germline CDR1 SQVTM, CDR2 ANQGSEA. The CDR3 spans 16 residues. The CDR3 bases are TGCAGCGTTGAAGAAGGCGGGACTACCTCCTACAATGAGCAGTTCTTC. It encodes CSVEEGGTTSYNEQFF.

This chain connects TRBV2 to TRBJ2-2, with 7 bases matching TRBD1. V lost 10 bases, J lost 6 bases, and 5 bases stayed unmatched. Germline-derived CDR1 and CDR2 are SNHLY and FYNNEI. The CDR3 consists of 12 residues. CDR3 sequence: CATQTGPGELFF. CDR3 sequence (DNA): TGTGCCACCCAGACAGGGCCCGGGGAGCTGTTTTTT.

This chain joins TRBV5-6 and TRBJ2-7, with D hard to call. The CDR3 is 14 residues long. Germline lookup yields CDR1 SGHDT and CDR2 YYEEEE. Between the trimmed V and J ends, which lost 0 bases and 3 bases, there was a span of 10 bases. The chain's CDR3 is CASSLGLSFYEQYF. The CDR3 DNA sequence: TGTGCCAGCAGCTTGGGTCTGTCTTTCTACGAGCAGTACTTC.

The DNA for the CDR3 is TGTGCCAGCAGCACCGCAGGGGATAATGAAAAACTGTTTTTT. It yields the protein CASSTAGDNEKLFF. V is TRBV5-5 and J is TRBJ1-4; possible D gene TRBD1, 6 bases. The CDR3 loop spans 14 amino acids. V lost 4 bases and J lost 4, with 11 bases in between. The germline gives CDR1 SGHKS, CDR2 YYEKEE (reference sequence).

This clone was recorded only once. Here the CDR3 reads CASSFSTGSSQPQHF. CDR3 DNA sequence: TGTGCCAGCAGTTTTTCGACAGGGTCTAGTCAGCCCCAGCATTTT. The J gene is TRBJ1-5, the V gene TRBV27; 7 bases line up with TRBD1. This CDR3 region has 15 residues. With 3 bases clipped from V and 6 bases from J, the junction kept 8 bases outside the gene matches. Germline values: CDR1 MNHEY, CDR2 SMNVEV (reference sequence).

CDR3: CASSLYVWGEGHNEQFF. The DNA for the CDR3 is TGTGCCAGCAGTTTATATGTGTGGGGGGAGGGACACAATGAGCAGTTCTTC. This chain links TRBV27 with TRBJ2-1; 7 bases are shared with TRBD2. There are 17 residues in the CDR3. The V and J ends lost 1 base and 5 bases, in that order; junction bases with no gene match: 11. CDR1 and CDR2 (germline): MNHEY, SMNVEV (reference sequence).

This chain connects TRBV11-3 to TRBJ2-7, with a tentative D call TRBD2 (6 bases). V lost 5 bases and J lost 6, with 17 bases in between. CDR3 length: 14 amino acids. The germline gives CDR1 SGHNT, CDR2 YENEEA. The CDR3 region is CASSTRDSSGEQYF. As DNA, the CDR3 is TGTGCCAGCAGCACTCGGGACTCTTCGGGCGAGCAGTACTTC.

This chain connects TRBV4-2 to TRBJ2-1; 10 bases line up with TRBD2. After removal of 1 base from V and 6 bases from J, the junction contained 12 bases not matched to a gene. The V gene's germline CDR1 is LGHNA and CDR2 YNFKEQ. This CDR3 is 18 amino acids long. The CDR3 loop is CASSQAGILAGAVNEQFF. DNA for the CDR3: TGTGCCAGCAGCCAAGCGGGAATCCTAGCGGGAGCGGTCAATGAGCAGTTCTTC.

The chain combines TRBV27 with TRBJ2-7, with a weak D call TRBD1 (5 bases). V was clipped by 5 bases and J by 0 bases, with 8 bases between them. Germline V gene lookup returns CDR1 MNHEY and CDR2 SMNVEV (reference sequence). This CDR3 has 13 residues. CDR3 bases: TGTGCCAGCAGTGTAACAGGCTCCTACGAGCAGTACTTC. It translates to CASSVTGSYEQYF.

J is TRBJ1-1 and V is TRBV10-3; 7 positions match TRBD1. The trim removed 0 bases at V and 5 bases at J, leaving 0 bases unmatched. In germline, CDR1 is ENHRY, CDR2 SYGVKD. The CDR3 runs 13 residues. The CDR3 DNA follows: TGTGCCATCAGTGAGTCGGGACAGACTGAAGCTTTCTTT. Protein: CAISESGQTEAFF.

The gene calls are TRBV7-9 and TRBJ1-5; TRBD1 is a possible D gene (5 bases). The germline V gene encodes CDR1 SEHNR and CDR2 FQNEAQ (reference sequence). The V and J ends lost 5 bases and 2 bases respectively, with 13 bases between them. The CDR3 runs 15 residues. CDR3 loop: CASSPTASGNQPQHF. CDR3 sequence (DNA): TGTGCCAGCAGCCCGACAGCTAGTGGCAATCAGCCCCAGCATTTT.

The chain couples TRBV28 to TRBJ2-1; no definite D call. The CDR3 is 12 residues long. Trimming cost V 2 bases and J 5 bases, with 4 bases left between them. Germline V gene sequence: CDR1 MDHEN, CDR2 SYDVKM. The CDR3 sequence: CASSLTDNEQFF. As DNA, the CDR3 is TGTGCCAGCAGTTTAACAGACAATGAGCAGTTCTTC.

V and J are TRBV5-1 and TRBJ2-7, with 9 bases identical to TRBD1. The CDR3 sequence is 14 residues long. V was clipped by 3 bases and J by 6 bases; unmatched bases: 7. Germline lookup yields CDR1 SGHRS and CDR2 YFSETQ. CDR3 protein: CASSWGTGTFEQYF. DNA of the CDR3: TGCGCCAGCAGCTGGGGGACAGGGACGTTCGAGCAGTACTTC.

This clone was counted only a few times. The rearrangement uses TRBV29-1 and TRBJ2-1; D might be TRBD2 (5 bases). V was pared by 8 bases and J by 3 bases, with 17 bases between. CDR1 is SQVTM and CDR2 is ANQGSEA in the germline V gene. The CDR3 runs 14 residues. DNA of the CDR3: TGCAGCCTCTCGGGGAGCGGAGACTACAATGAGCAGTTCTTC. Protein sequence: CSLSGSGDYNEQFF.

DNA of the CDR3: TGTGCCAGCACCCTGACAGGGGTCCGCGCAGATACGCAGTATTTT. Amino acid sequence: CASTLTGVRADTQYF. The chain carries TRBV11-2 and TRBJ2-3; TRBD1 matches 8 bases. The CDR3 contains 15 residues. Germline CDR1 SGHAT, CDR2 FQNNGV. Germline trimming cut 7 bases from V and 4 bases from J; bases unmatched to any gene: 10.

The table lists this clone with a count of one. The V call is TRBV7-3, the J call TRBJ2-3, with a weak D call TRBD1 (6 bases). Germline CDR1 SGHTA, CDR2 FQGTGA. Trimming removed 5 bases from V and 2 bases from J, with 20 bases in between. The CDR3 spans 17 residues. This chain's CDR3 is CASSETGHLVLTDTQYF. The CDR3, as DNA: TGTGCCAGCAGCGAAACGGGACACCTCGTCCTCACAGATACGCAGTATTTT.

The chain recombines TRBV6-1 with TRBJ1-1; no definite D call. The germline V gene encodes CDR1 MNHNS and CDR2 SASEGT. The CDR3 totals 14 residues. The ends were cut back, 3 bases at V and 0 bases at J, with 8 bases in the middle. CDR3 sequence reads: CASSDWPMNTEAFF. The CDR3 DNA is TGTGCCAGCAGTGATTGGCCCATGAACACTGAAGCTTTCTTT.